The rows below give T cell receptor beta chains drawn from one sample of a study of identical twins. From the 5' RACE reads, TCRdb called clonotypes with MiXCR, one entry per CDR3 protein. The sample records 240,000 or so distinct CDR3 sequences, roughly 10% being singletons. The sequencing input was memory T cells sorted from blood. The receptors were gathered from a man aged 45-65 years in good health. CDR3s include the opening cysteine and the closing phenylalanine or tryptophan. D genes are given only for firm matches. Clone size is shown for a subset of rows, as once, few, many or a class of expanded clone.

size	J	length	D	V	CDR3	DNA
many	TRBJ1-1	12	.	TRBV7-2	CASSLWNTEAFF	TGTGCCAGCAGTCTGTGGAACACTGAAGCTTTCTTT
.	TRBJ2-2	14	.	TRBV6-1	CASRKEGRSGELFF	TGTGCCAGCAGGAAAGAGGGGCGTTCCGGGGAGCTGTTTTTT
many	TRBJ2-7	13	.	TRBV20-1	CSAARGTRYEQYF	TGCAGTGCCGCCCGAGGGACCCGGTACGAGCAGTACTTC
.	TRBJ1-4	14	.	TRBV5-5	CASSSPRGNEKLFF	TGTGCCAGCAGCTCCCCCCGTGGTAATGAAAAACTGTTTTTT
few	TRBJ1-1	16	.	TRBV3-1	CASSQEAGGMNTEAFF	TGTGCCAGCAGCCAAGAGGCAGGAGGCATGAACACTGAAGCTTTCTTT
.	TRBJ2-5	15	TRBD1	TRBV5-6	CASSQLDRFGETQYF	TGTGCCAGCAGCCAACTGGACAGGTTTGGGGAGACCCAGTACTTC
many	TRBJ2-1	15	.	TRBV11-2	CASSLGPSSYNEQFF	TGTGCCAGCAGCTTAGGTCCTAGCTCCTACAATGAGCAGTTCTTC
few	TRBJ2-7	14	.	TRBV7-9	CASSPRMKSYEQYF	TGTGCCAGCAGCCCAAGAATGAAGTCCTACGAGCAGTACTTC
few	TRBJ1-1	12	.	TRBV4-2	CASSQRGTEAFF	TGTGCCAGCAGCCAACGCGGGACTGAAGCTTTCTTT
.	TRBJ1-1	14	TRBD1	TRBV11-1	CASSRDRGFAEAFF	TGTGCCAGCAGTCGGGACAGGGGTTTCGCTGAAGCTTTCTTT